The next 18 T cell receptor beta chains were all read from a single sample in a study of vaccination and CD4 T cells after COVID-19. For these TCRs, the target antigens are not known. Treatment: roughly ten-day PBMC culture with coronavirus spike peptide pools or control peptides (ViraFEST assay). Sequencing of the DNA from cultured CD4+ T cells was carried out with the Oncomine TCR Beta short-read assay. Via MiXCR, TCRdb re-called the PCR reads, giving one row per CDR3 protein. The profile shows about 10,000 distinct CDR3 sequences, less than 85% of them singletons. Sequencing used CD4+ T cells from blood, cultured in vitro. The receptors shown here come from a human donor who had recovered from COVID-19.

The rearrangement uses TRBV4-1 and TRBJ2-7, with 10 bases identical to TRBD1. The V segment lost 4 bases and the J segment 5 bases; nucleotides outside the gene matches: 5. The CDR3 spans 14 residues. Germline V CDR1 and CDR2: MGHRA, YSYEKL. DNA for the CDR3: TGCGCCAGCAGCCCAATGACAGGGGGCCACGAGCAGTACTTC. Translation: CASSPMTGGHEQYF.

The chain links TRBV28 to TRBJ1-6; weak D call: TRBD1 (5 bases). Trimming removed 3 bases from V and 8 bases from J, with 11 bases in between. The CDR3 contains 14 residues. Germline CDR1 and CDR2: MDHEN and SYDVKM. DNA of the CDR3: TGTGCCAGCAGTTTCGGGGGGATCGATTCACCCCTCCACTTT. It yields the protein CASSFGGIDSPLHF.

This chain connects TRBV7-3 to TRBJ2-3; no firm D call. This CDR3 has 15 amino acids. Germline V gives CDR1 SGHTA, CDR2 FQGTGA. Trimming shortened V by 5 bases and J by 0 bases, and 12 bases separated the two germline ends. The CDR3 DNA follows: TGTGCCAGCAGCCTCTCGCTTCTTAGCACAGATACGCAGTATTTT. It yields the protein CASSLSLLSTDTQYF.

The genes are TRBV11-2 and TRBJ2-1; 7 bases match TRBD2. The CDR3 sequence is 14 residues long. Germline V CDR1 and CDR2: SGHAT, FQNNGV. V trimming: 4 bases; J trimming: 3 bases; junction bases outside the gene matches: 3. CDR3 residues: CASSSGLVYNEQFF. The CDR3 region has the DNA TGTGCCAGCAGCTCAGGACTAGTCTACAATGAGCAGTTCTTC. Drawing the rest from reference TRBV11-2 and TRBJ2-1, the complete variable domain is EAGVAQSPRYKIIEKRQSVAFWCNPISGHATLYWYQQILGQGPKLLIQFQNNGVVDDSQLPKDRFSAERLKGVDSTLKIQPAKLEDSAVYLCASSSGLVYNEQFFGPGTRLTVL.

This clonotype has only one observation. The chain carries TRBV25-1 and TRBJ1-1, with D possibly TRBD1 on 5 matching bases. V was trimmed by 4 bases and J by 10 bases, leaving 13 bases between them. This CDR3 is 12 amino acids long. The germline V gene has CDR1 MGHDK and CDR2 SYGVNS. The CDR3 region is CASSGLGARAFF. DNA of the CDR3: TGTGCCAGCAGTGGCTTAGGGGCGAGAGCTTTCTTT. The full variable domain, completed using reference TRBV25-1 and TRBJ1-1, is EADIYQTPRYLVIGTGKKITLECSQTMGHDKMYWYQQDPGMELHLIHYSYGVNSTEKGDLSSESTVSRIRTEHFPLTLESARPSHTSQYLCASSGLGARAFFGQGTRLTVV.

This clonotype was observed a few times. V is TRBV6-5 and J is TRBJ1-1, with TRBD1 as a possible D gene (6 bases). V gave up 4 bases and J gave up 6 bases, with 9 bases separating them. The CDR3 length is 12 residues. Germline loops: CDR1 MNHEY, CDR2 SVGAGI. The CDR3 sequence: CASSSRQAEAFF. The DNA for the CDR3 is TGTGCCAGCAGTTCAAGACAGGCTGAAGCTTTCTTT.

The chain couples TRBV6-1 to TRBJ1-3; TRBD1 matches at 8 bases. Trimming took 6 bases from V and 2 from J; bases not matched to a gene: 9. Germline V CDR1 and CDR2: MNHNS, SASEGT. The CDR3 sequence is 16 residues long. The CDR3 loop is CASSPPRTGTGNTIYF. The DNA of the CDR3 is TGTGCCAGCAGCCCCCCTCGGACAGGGACTGGAAACACCATATATTTT.

This clonotype showed up just once. The genes are TRBV28 and TRBJ1-3; 8 bases match TRBD1. Germline CDR1 and CDR2: MDHEN and SYDVKM. V gave up 6 bases and J gave up 0 bases; unmatched junction bases: 7. The CDR3 loop spans 16 amino acids. The CDR3 sequence: CASRGTDRGSGNTIYF. In DNA, the CDR3 is TGTGCCAGCAGGGGGACCGACAGGGGCTCTGGAAACACCATATATTTT.

This clonotype occurred a few times. The chain has TRBV20-1 and TRBJ1-2, with 7 bases that match TRBD1. The CDR3 has 13 amino acids. The germline V gene has CDR1 DFQATT and CDR2 SNEGSKA (reference sequence). Trimming cost V 1 base and J 5 bases; bases outside gene matches: 4. CDR3 protein: CSARAGTVYGYTF. The CDR3 nucleotides read TGCAGTGCTAGAGCGGGGACAGTTTATGGCTACACCTTC.

The chain couples TRBV6-1 to TRBJ2-6, with D possibly TRBD2 on 5 matching bases. The CDR3 spans 16 residues. Looked up from germline, CDR1 is MNHNS and CDR2 is SASEGT. Trimming shortened V by 3 bases and J by 0 bases, and 9 bases separated the two germline ends. CDR3 residues: CASSDSAGSGANVLTF. Here the CDR3 DNA reads TGTGCCAGCAGTGATAGCGCCGGCTCTGGGGCCAACGTCCTGACTTTC.

Points on this clonotype: At one end, the junction sequence differs from germline, possibly due to a read error. This sequence joins TRBV20-1 and TRBJ1-3; D is unresolved. The CDR3 spans 17 residues. Germline assignment: CDR1 DFQATT and CDR2 SNEGSKA (reference sequence). CDR3 region: CSARDWTTARTGNTIHF. The CDR3 DNA reads as TGCAGTGCTAGAGATTGGACGACCGCCAGAACTGGAAACACCATACATTTT.

The chain recombines TRBV28 with TRBJ1-5; TRBD1 might be the D (5 bases). Germline CDR1 is MDHEN and CDR2 is SYDVKM. V lost 3 bases and J 0 bases, leaving 12 bases between the germline ends. The CDR3 length is 16 residues. The CDR3 DNA sequence: TGTGCCAGCAGTTTTCCAGTCCAGGGTAGCAATCAGCCCCAGCATTTT. It codes for CASSFPVQGSNQPQHF.

J is TRBJ2-3 and V is TRBV20-1; perhaps TRBD1 as D (6 bases). Germline V gene lookup returns CDR1 DFQATT and CDR2 SNEGSKA (reference sequence). Between the trimmed V and J ends, which lost 2 bases and 4 bases, there was a span of 13 bases. The CDR3 runs to 14 residues. CDR3 protein: CSARRTGFPDTQYF. CDR3 in DNA: TGCAGTGCTAGACGAACAGGGTTCCCAGATACGCAGTATTTT.

The chain couples TRBV6-1 to TRBJ2-3; D not resolved. The germline CDR1 and CDR2 sequences are MNHNS and SASEGT. The CDR3 spans 11 residues. V was pared by 5 bases and J by 2 bases, with 2 bases between. The CDR3 DNA reads TGTGCCAGCAGTCCCACAGATACGCAGTATTTT. Translated, it gives CASSPTDTQYF.

The rearrangement links TRBV6-1 to TRBJ1-5; no firm D call. Germline V CDR1 and CDR2: MNHNS, SASEGT. Trimming cost V 7 bases and J 15 bases, with 22 bases left between them. The CDR3 spans 13 residues. The CDR3 reads CASNLAPGLRWHF. The CDR3 DNA is TGTGCCAGCAACCTAGCCCCGGGGTTAAGGTGGCATTTT.

The genes are TRBV12-3 or TRBV12-4 and TRBJ1-5, with D unresolved. CDR3 length equals 13 residues. Trimming shortened V by 6 bases and J by 4 bases, and 10 bases separated the two germline ends. The CDR3 DNA reads as TGTGCCAGCAGCCGGATTTCGAATCAGCCCCAGCATTTT. Translated, it gives CASSRISNQPQHF.

This chain joins TRBV19 and TRBJ1-6, with D possibly being TRBD1 (5 bases). V shed 6 bases and J shed 4 bases, with 16 bases lying between them. The CDR3 runs to 16 residues. Germline V gene data show CDR1 as LNHDA and CDR2 as SQIVND (reference sequence). CDR3 nucleotides: TGTGCCAGTAGACCGCACGACAGCCTATATAATTCACCCCTCCACTTT. Amino acid sequence: CASRPHDSLYNSPLHF.

The rearrangement links TRBV30 to TRBJ2-1; D uncertain. This CDR3 region has 13 residues. The germline CDR1 and CDR2 sequences are GTSNPN and SVGIG (reference sequence). V lost 4 bases and J 3 bases, leaving 10 bases between the germline ends. Here the CDR3 DNA reads TGTGCCTGGAAACGGCCGCTCTACAATGAGCAGTTCTTC. Protein product: CAWKRPLYNEQFF. Full variable domain (outside the CDR3, taken from reference TRBV30 and TRBJ2-1): SQTIHQWPATLVQPVGSPLSLECTVEGTSNPNLYWYRQAAGRGLQLLFYSVGIGQISSEVPQNLSASRPQDRQFILSSKKLLLSDSGFYLCAWKRPLYNEQFFGPGTRLTVL.